This record concerns one T cell receptor beta chain sequence. Antigen specificity is unknown. Paired alpha-beta TCRs of CD8+ T cells were analyzed by expanded emulsion RT-PCR. V was clipped by 1 base and J by 1 base, with 10 bases between them. The CDR3 totals 15 residues. CDR1 and CDR2 from the germline V gene are SEHNR and FQNEAQ (reference sequence). Unpaired genes were suppressed by blocking oligonucleotides during a second nested PCR. A single record per CDR3 protein comes from TCRdb applying MiXCR to the emulsion pairing reads. The data contain about 40,000 distinct CDR3 sequences, around 45% of them singletons. The data originate from a study of T cell repertoires in breast cancer. Regarding the study as a whole: Genuine antitumor clones may have been lost with singletons or partial tumor sampling.

The sequencing sample was made of CD8+ T cells. V is TRBV7-9 and J is TRBJ2-5; D call uncertain. The TCR originated in a pool of human donors with breast cancer or a healthy control (not recorded which). CDR3 sequence (DNA): TGTGCCAGCAGCTTAGGGGAAAGGTTCCAAGAGACCCAGTACTTC. Residues: CASSLGERFQETQYF. Full variable domain (missing parts from reference TRBV7-9 and TRBJ2-5): DTGVSQNPRHKITKRGQNVTFRCDPISEHNRLYWYRQTLGQGPEFLTYFQNEAQLEKSRLLSDRFSAERPKGSFSTLEIQRTEQGDSAMYLCASSLGERFQETQYFGPGTRLLVL.